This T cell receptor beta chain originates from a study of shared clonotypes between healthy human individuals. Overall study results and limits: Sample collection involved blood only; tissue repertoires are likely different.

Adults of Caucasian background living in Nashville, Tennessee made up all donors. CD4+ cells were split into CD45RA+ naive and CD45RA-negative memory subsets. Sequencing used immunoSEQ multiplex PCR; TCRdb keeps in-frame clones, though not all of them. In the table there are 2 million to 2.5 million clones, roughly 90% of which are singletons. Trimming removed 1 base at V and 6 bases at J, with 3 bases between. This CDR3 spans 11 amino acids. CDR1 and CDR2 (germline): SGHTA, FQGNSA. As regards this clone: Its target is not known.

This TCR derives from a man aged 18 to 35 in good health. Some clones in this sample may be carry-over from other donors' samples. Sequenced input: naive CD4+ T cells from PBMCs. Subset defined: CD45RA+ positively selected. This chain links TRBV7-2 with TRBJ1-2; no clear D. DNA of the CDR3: TGTGCCAGCAGCTTAGTGAATGGCTACACCTTC. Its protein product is CASSLVNGYTF.